These T cell receptor beta chains were read from a single sample in a study of blood T cell repertoires in COVID-19. Assay: immunoSEQ multiplex PCR; the TCRdb copy retains only in-frame clones and omits some. The data contain approximately 140,000 clones, roughly 84% of them singletons. The sample comprised peripheral blood. The receptors were sampled from a woman aged 60-75 years with acute or convalescent COVID-19. Each CDR3 is given with its conserved first and last residue. D genes are given only for firm matches. The listing skips clone size in some rows; elsewhere it reads once, few, many or a size class.

j_call: TRBJ1-6; v_call: TRBV19; clone_size: NA; d_call: NA; cdr3_aa: CASSALPGGGGSPLHF; cdr3_nt: TGTGCCAGTAGTGCCCTCCCCGGAGGTGGAGGTTCACCCCTCCACTTT
j_call: TRBJ1-1; v_call: TRBV3-1/TRBV3-2; clone_size: NA; d_call: NA; cdr3_aa: CASRINGRGTEAFF; cdr3_nt: TGTGCCAGCAGGATTAACGGGCGCGGGACTGAAGCTTTCTTT
j_call: TRBJ2-1; v_call: TRBV30; clone_size: NA; d_call: TRBD2; cdr3_aa: CAWSRTSGGTYNEQFF; cdr3_nt: TGTGCCTGGAGCAGGACTAGCGGGGGCACCTACAATGAGCAGTTCTTC
j_call: TRBJ1-4; v_call: TRBV11-3; clone_size: NA; d_call: NA; cdr3_aa: CASSSYRDKNEKLFF; cdr3_nt: TGTGCCAGCAGTTCTTACCGGGACAAAAATGAAAAACTGTTTTTT
j_call: TRBJ1-6; v_call: TRBV25-1; clone_size: once; d_call: NA; cdr3_aa: CASTSRGGDNSPLHF; cdr3_nt: TGTGCCAGCACATCTAGGGGGGGGGATAATTCACCCCTCCACTTT
j_call: TRBJ1-1; v_call: TRBV9; clone_size: NA; d_call: NA; cdr3_aa: CASSVGSRNTEAFF; cdr3_nt: TGTGCCAGCAGCGTGGGCAGCCGGAACACTGAAGCTTTCTTT
j_call: TRBJ1-5; v_call: TRBV5-5; clone_size: NA; d_call: TRBD1; cdr3_aa: CASSLGGTGNQPQHF; cdr3_nt: TGTGCCAGCAGCTTGGGTGGGACAGGCAATCAGCCCCAGCATTTT
j_call: TRBJ1-1; v_call: TRBV13; clone_size: once; d_call: TRBD1; cdr3_aa: CASKLEGTANTEAFF; cdr3_nt: TGTGCCAGTAAGCTAGAGGGGACAGCTAACACTGAAGCTTTCTTT
j_call: TRBJ2-2; v_call: TRBV24-1; clone_size: NA; d_call: NA; cdr3_aa: CATSGHTGSPTGELFF; cdr3_nt: TGTGCCACCAGTGGCCACACAGGGTCCCCCACCGGGGAGCTGTTTTTT
j_call: TRBJ2-1; v_call: TRBV7-3; clone_size: NA; d_call: TRBD2; cdr3_aa: CASSTTSGIEQFF; cdr3_nt: TGTGCCAGCAGCACGACTAGCGGGATCGAGCAGTTCTTC
j_call: TRBJ1-4; v_call: TRBV4-1; clone_size: few; d_call: NA; cdr3_aa: CASSQDWGENNEKLFF; cdr3_nt: TGCGCCAGCAGCCAAGACTGGGGGGAAAATAATGAAAAACTGTTTTTT
j_call: TRBJ2-1; v_call: TRBV5-6; clone_size: NA; d_call: NA; cdr3_aa: CASSPRGLASYNEQFF; cdr3_nt: TGTGCCAGCAGCCCCCGGGGGTTAGCCTCCTACAATGAGCAGTTCTTC
j_call: TRBJ2-2; v_call: TRBV4-1; clone_size: NA; d_call: TRBD2; cdr3_aa: CASSQDNVAGGPGELFF; cdr3_nt: TGCGCCAGCAGCCAAGATAATGTGGCGGGGGGGCCCGGGGAGCTGTTTTTT
j_call: TRBJ2-3; v_call: TRBV19; clone_size: NA; d_call: TRBD1; cdr3_aa: CASSIRLGQGTDTQYF; cdr3_nt: TGTGCCAGTAGTATCAGGTTGGGACAGGGTACAGATACGCAGTATTTT
j_call: TRBJ1-1; v_call: TRBV10-1; clone_size: NA; d_call: NA; cdr3_aa: CASSERGFDTEAFF; cdr3_nt: TGCGCCAGCAGTGAAAGGGGTTTCGACACTGAAGCTTTCTTT
j_call: TRBJ1-1; v_call: TRBV7-8; clone_size: NA; d_call: TRBD1; cdr3_aa: CASSLTVQGATEAFF; cdr3_nt: TGTGCCAGCAGCTTAACAGTACAGGGGGCAACTGAAGCTTTCTTT
j_call: TRBJ2-3; v_call: TRBV5-1; clone_size: NA; d_call: NA; cdr3_aa: CASSLKAEQEYF; cdr3_nt: TGCGCCAGCAGCTTGAAGGCAGAACAGGAGTATTTT
j_call: TRBJ2-2; v_call: TRBV7-2; clone_size: NA; d_call: TRBD1; cdr3_aa: CASSWDRGRGTNTGELFF; cdr3_nt: TGTGCCAGCAGTTGGGACAGGGGACGAGGGACGAACACCGGGGAGCTGTTTTTT
j_call: TRBJ1-3; v_call: TRBV6-6; clone_size: NA; d_call: NA; cdr3_aa: CASSYWETSSGNTIYF; cdr3_nt: TGTGCCAGCAGTTACTGGGAGACTAGCTCTGGAAACACCATATATTTT
j_call: TRBJ2-1; v_call: TRBV7-9; clone_size: NA; d_call: TRBD2; cdr3_aa: CASSLAGGTSGYNEQFF; cdr3_nt: TGTGCCAGCAGCTTAGCAGGGGGGACTAGCGGGTACAATGAGCAGTTCTTC
j_call: TRBJ2-3; v_call: TRBV2; clone_size: NA; d_call: TRBD1; cdr3_aa: CASSLQGASSTDTQYF; cdr3_nt: TGTGCCAGCAGTCTACAGGGGGCGTCGAGCACAGATACGCAGTATTTT
j_call: TRBJ2-5; v_call: TRBV4-3; clone_size: NA; d_call: TRBD2; cdr3_aa: CASSQGTSETQYF; cdr3_nt: TGCGCCAGCAGCCAAGGGACTAGTGAGACCCAGTACTTC
j_call: TRBJ2-1; v_call: TRBV5-1; clone_size: NA; d_call: NA; cdr3_aa: CASSLAQGSSYNEQFF; cdr3_nt: TGCGCCAGCAGCTTGGCCCAGGGAAGCTCCTACAATGAGCAGTTCTTC
j_call: TRBJ2-5; v_call: TRBV6-5; clone_size: NA; d_call: NA; cdr3_aa: CATDPTGLQETQYF; cdr3_nt: TGTGCCACCGATCCTACAGGGCTACAAGAGACCCAGTACTTC
j_call: TRBJ2-5; v_call: TRBV18; clone_size: NA; d_call: NA; cdr3_aa: CASSPLGPGETQYF; cdr3_nt: TGTGCCAGCTCACCTTTGGGGCCCGGGGAGACCCAGTACTTC
j_call: TRBJ2-5; v_call: TRBV19; clone_size: once; d_call: TRBD1; cdr3_aa: CASRDRGRGETQYF; cdr3_nt: TGTGCCAGCCGGGACAGGGGGCGTGGGGAGACCCAGTACTTC
j_call: TRBJ2-6; v_call: TRBV14; clone_size: NA; d_call: NA; cdr3_aa: CASSLQGTGANVLTF; cdr3_nt: TGTGCCAGCAGCCTACAGGGTACCGGGGCCAACGTCCTGACTTTC
j_call: TRBJ2-1; v_call: TRBV4-3; clone_size: NA; d_call: NA; cdr3_aa: CASSQDRSSYNEQFF; cdr3_nt: TGCGCCAGCAGCCAAGACCGGAGCTCCTACAATGAGCAGTTCTTC
j_call: TRBJ1-1; v_call: TRBV5-1; clone_size: NA; d_call: TRBD1; cdr3_aa: CASSWIRTGDTEAFF; cdr3_nt: TGCGCCAGCAGCTGGATTCGGACAGGAGACACTGAAGCTTTCTTT
j_call: TRBJ1-1; v_call: TRBV7-9; clone_size: once; d_call: TRBD1; cdr3_aa: CASSLAPGQYTEAFF; cdr3_nt: TGTGCCAGCAGCTTAGCTCCGGGACAGTACACTGAAGCTTTCTTT
j_call: TRBJ1-1; v_call: TRBV30; clone_size: NA; d_call: NA; cdr3_aa: CAWSPTGNTEAFF; cdr3_nt: TGTGCCTGGAGCCCCACAGGGAACACTGAAGCTTTCTTT
j_call: TRBJ2-7; v_call: TRBV6-5; clone_size: NA; d_call: NA; cdr3_aa: CASADRSYEQYF; cdr3_nt: TGTGCCAGTGCAGACAGGTCCTACGAGCAGTACTTC
j_call: TRBJ2-5; v_call: TRBV7-8; clone_size: NA; d_call: NA; cdr3_aa: CASSHSWVRKNQETQYF; cdr3_nt: TGTGCCAGCAGCCATAGCTGGGTCCGAAAAAATCAAGAGACCCAGTACTTC
j_call: TRBJ2-2; v_call: TRBV28; clone_size: NA; d_call: NA; cdr3_aa: CASSFRGTGAGELFF; cdr3_nt: TGTGCCAGCAGTTTTCGTGGTACAGGCGCCGGGGAGCTGTTTTTT
j_call: TRBJ1-5; v_call: TRBV7-2; clone_size: NA; d_call: TRBD1; cdr3_aa: CASTEGDRGQPQHF; cdr3_nt: TGTGCCAGCACCGAGGGGGACAGGGGGCAGCCCCAGCATTTT
j_call: TRBJ2-1; v_call: TRBV18; clone_size: NA; d_call: TRBD1; cdr3_aa: CASSQDRGRYNEQFF; cdr3_nt: TGTGCCAGCTCCCAGGACAGGGGCAGATACAATGAGCAGTTCTTC
j_call: TRBJ2-1; v_call: TRBV6-5; clone_size: NA; d_call: TRBD2; cdr3_aa: CASSYSRGLARPEQFF; cdr3_nt: TGTGCCAGCAGTTACTCGAGGGGACTAGCCCGCCCCGAGCAGTTCTTC
j_call: TRBJ2-1; v_call: TRBV20-1; clone_size: NA; d_call: NA; cdr3_aa: CSAGQPNEQFF; cdr3_nt: TGCAGCGCGGGACAGCCCAATGAGCAGTTCTTC
j_call: TRBJ1-2; v_call: TRBV28; clone_size: few; d_call: NA; cdr3_aa: CASTLRPQDYGYTF; cdr3_nt: TGTGCCAGCACCTTGAGGCCACAGGACTATGGCTACACCTTC
j_call: TRBJ2-7; v_call: TRBV19; clone_size: NA; d_call: NA; cdr3_aa: CASSLGASYEQYF; cdr3_nt: TGTGCCAGTTCCTTGGGGGCTTCCTACGAGCAGTACTTC
j_call: TRBJ2-7; v_call: TRBV27; clone_size: NA; d_call: TRBD2; cdr3_aa: CASSSGTSGSYEQYF; cdr3_nt: TGTGCCAGCAGCTCCGGGACTAGCGGTTCCTACGAGCAGTACTTC
j_call: TRBJ2-7; v_call: TRBV25-1; clone_size: NA; d_call: TRBD1; cdr3_aa: CASSPTQGAAYEQYF; cdr3_nt: TGTGCCAGCAGTCCTACACAGGGGGCTGCCTACGAGCAGTACTTC
j_call: TRBJ2-7; v_call: TRBV5-5; clone_size: NA; d_call: NA; cdr3_aa: CASSLEGPYEQYF; cdr3_nt: TGTGCCAGCAGCTTGGAGGGGCCCTACGAGCAGTACTTC
j_call: TRBJ1-2; v_call: TRBV9; clone_size: NA; d_call: NA; cdr3_aa: CASSVKGRSTF; cdr3_nt: TGTGCCAGCAGCGTAAAGGGGCGGTCCACCTTC
j_call: TRBJ2-5; v_call: TRBV4-1; clone_size: few; d_call: NA; cdr3_aa: CASSLIGGAKETQYF; cdr3_nt: TGCGCCAGCAGCCTCATTGGGGGGGCGAAGGAGACCCAGTACTTC
j_call: TRBJ2-2; v_call: TRBV4-2; clone_size: NA; d_call: TRBD2; cdr3_aa: CASSQERTSGGAGTGELFF; cdr3_nt: TGTGCCAGCAGCCAAGAGCGGACTAGCGGGGGGGCAGGCACCGGGGAGCTGTTTTTT
j_call: TRBJ1-1; v_call: TRBV5-1; clone_size: NA; d_call: TRBD1; cdr3_aa: CASSRGQGGTEAFF; cdr3_nt: TGCGCCAGCAGCCGGGGACAGGGGGGCACTGAAGCTTTCTTT
j_call: TRBJ2-5; v_call: TRBV5-1; clone_size: NA; d_call: NA; cdr3_aa: CASSGAARRETQYF; cdr3_nt: TGCGCCAGCAGCGGGGCCGCCCGGCGGGAGACCCAGTACTTC